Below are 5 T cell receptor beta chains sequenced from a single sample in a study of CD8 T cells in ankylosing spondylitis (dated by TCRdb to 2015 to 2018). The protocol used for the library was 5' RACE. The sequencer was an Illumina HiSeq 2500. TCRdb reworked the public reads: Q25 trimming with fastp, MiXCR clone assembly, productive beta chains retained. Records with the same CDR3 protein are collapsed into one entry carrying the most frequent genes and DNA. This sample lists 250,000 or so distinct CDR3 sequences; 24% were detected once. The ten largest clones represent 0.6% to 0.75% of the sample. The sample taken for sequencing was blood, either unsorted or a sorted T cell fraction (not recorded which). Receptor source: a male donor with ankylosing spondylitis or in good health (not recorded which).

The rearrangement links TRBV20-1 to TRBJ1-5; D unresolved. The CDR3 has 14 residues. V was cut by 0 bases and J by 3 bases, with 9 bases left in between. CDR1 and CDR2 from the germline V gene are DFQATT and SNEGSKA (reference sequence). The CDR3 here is CSARDTRNNQPQHF. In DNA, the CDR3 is TGCAGTGCTAGAGATACCCGGAACAATCAGCCCCAGCATTTT.

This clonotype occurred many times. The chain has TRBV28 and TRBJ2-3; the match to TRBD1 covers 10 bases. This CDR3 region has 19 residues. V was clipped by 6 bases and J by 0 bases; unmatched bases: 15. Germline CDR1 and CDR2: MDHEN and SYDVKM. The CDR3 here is CASSSTGGGVSTSTDTQYF. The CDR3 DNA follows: TGTGCCAGCAGCTCGACAGGGGGCGGCGTTTCCACTAGCACAGATACGCAGTATTTT.

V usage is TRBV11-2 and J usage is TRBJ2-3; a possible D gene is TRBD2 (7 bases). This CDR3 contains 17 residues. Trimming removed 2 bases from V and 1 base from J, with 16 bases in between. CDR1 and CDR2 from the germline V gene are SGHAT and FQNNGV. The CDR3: CASSLWGGRRGTDTQYF. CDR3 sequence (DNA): TGTGCCAGCAGCTTATGGGGGGGGCGTCGGGGCACAGATACGCAGTATTTT.

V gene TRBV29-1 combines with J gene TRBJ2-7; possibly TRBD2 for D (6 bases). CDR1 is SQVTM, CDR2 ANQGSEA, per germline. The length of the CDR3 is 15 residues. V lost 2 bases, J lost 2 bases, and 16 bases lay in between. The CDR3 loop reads CSVERSGGFAYEQYF. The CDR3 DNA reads TGCAGCGTTGAACGAAGTGGGGGGTTCGCCTACGAGCAGTACTTC.

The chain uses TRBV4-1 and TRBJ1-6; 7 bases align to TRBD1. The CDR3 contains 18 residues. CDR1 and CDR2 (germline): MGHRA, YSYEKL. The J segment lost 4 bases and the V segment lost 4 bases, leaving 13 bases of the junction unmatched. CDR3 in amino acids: CASSRTTGAGGYNSPLHF. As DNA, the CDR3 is TGCGCCAGCAGCCGGACAACAGGGGCCGGGGGGTATAATTCACCCCTCCACTTT.